The 17 T cell receptor beta chains in this list originate from one sample, sequenced in a study of T cells after yellow fever vaccination. From the 5' RACE reads, TCRdb called clonotypes with MiXCR, one entry per CDR3 protein. The table shows approximately 580,000 distinct CDR3 sequences, with around a sixth occurring only once. This material consisted of PBMCs, taken less than 6 days after the first yellow fever vaccination. The receptor source for this set is a man aged 18 to 30 who received the YFV17D yellow fever vaccine.

The chain links TRBV4-1 to TRBJ2-6; 8 bases map to TRBD1. The J segment lost 0 bases and the V segment lost 0 bases, leaving 7 bases of the junction unmatched. The CDR3 totals 19 residues. Germline CDR1 and CDR2: MGHRA and YSYEKL. The CDR3 DNA follows: TGCGCCAGCAGCCAAGATCGGTGGGACAGGCGCTCTGGGGCCAACGTCCTGACTTTC. Protein sequence: CASSQDRWDRRSGANVLTF.

This clonotype was recorded a few times. This rearrangement joins TRBV7-9 to TRBJ1-2, with D possibly being TRBD1 (5 bases). Germline V gene data show CDR1 as SEHNR and CDR2 as FQNEAQ (reference sequence). CDR3 length: 14 residues. Trimming shortened V by 2 bases and J by 8 bases, and 15 bases separated the two germline ends. In DNA, the CDR3 is TGTGCCAGCAGCTTACCCCGGGACTTCGGGGGCTACACCTTC. Its translation is CASSLPRDFGGYTF.

This clonotype has at least ten counts. This CDR3 is CASSRLLAGADTQYF. The DNA for the CDR3 is TGCGCCAGCAGCCGCCTACTAGCGGGGGCAGATACGCAGTATTTT. The chain uses TRBV4-1 and TRBJ2-3; 11 nucleotides agree with TRBD2. With V trimmed by 4 bases and J by 4 bases, 4 bases remained unmatched. Germline V gene data show CDR1 as MGHRA and CDR2 as YSYEKL. The CDR3 is made up of 15 amino acids.

This clonotype was observed a handful of times. The rearrangement links TRBV5-1 to TRBJ2-3; no clear D. CDR1 is SGHRS and CDR2 is YFSETQ in the germline V gene. V lost 4 bases and J lost 4, with 7 bases in between. The CDR3 extends over 12 amino acids. This CDR3 reads CASSGKPDTQYF. The CDR3 DNA reads as TGCGCCAGCAGCGGGAAGCCAGATACGCAGTATTTT.

The chain is built from TRBV6-1 and TRBJ1-1; D not resolved. The ends were cut back, 7 bases at V and 2 bases at J, with 17 bases in the middle. The CDR3 runs to 15 residues. Germline V lookup: CDR1 MNHNS, CDR2 SASEGT. CDR3 residues: CASTKSPGSNTEAFF. Written as DNA, the CDR3 is TGTGCCAGCACTAAATCGCCAGGCTCCAACACTGAAGCTTTCTTT.

The V gene is TRBV6-2 or TRBV6-3, the J gene TRBJ1-4, with TRBD1 matching 9 bases. The V segment lost 6 bases and the J segment 8 bases; nucleotides outside the gene matches: 7. Germline V gene data show CDR1 as MNHEY and CDR2 as SVGEGT. The CDR3 has 14 amino acids. The CDR3 DNA is TGTGCCAGCAGGAAGGGACAGGGAACGGAAAAACTGTTTTTT. This sequence encodes CASRKGQGTEKLFF.

The chain is built from TRBV5-5 and TRBJ2-5, with TRBD1 identical over 7 bases. The CDR3 is 16 amino acids. Per the germline V gene, CDR1 is SGHKS and CDR2 is YYEKEE (reference sequence). V trimming: 4 bases; J trimming: 4 bases; junction bases outside the gene matches: 13. The CDR3 region has the DNA TGTGCCAGCAGCCAGATACCACAGGGGTTAGGAGAGACCCAGTACTTC. Protein product: CASSQIPQGLGETQYF. Based on the CDR3 plus reference TRBV5-5 and TRBJ2-5, the full variable domain is DAGVTQSPTHLIKTRGQQVTLRCSPISGHKSVSWYQQVLGQGPQFIFQYYEKEERGRGNFPDRFSARQFPNYSSELNVNALLLGDSALYLCASSQIPQGLGETQYFGPGTRLLVL.

In this sample, this clonotype turned up a few times. The genes are TRBV11-2 and TRBJ2-2; possibly TRBD2 for D (6 bases). Trimming removed 4 bases at V and 5 bases at J, with 17 bases between. Per germline, CDR1 SGHAT and CDR2 FQNNGV. This CDR3 is 16 amino acids long. The CDR3 DNA reads as TGTGCCAGCAGCTCCCGGGCGGGGCCGGGTACCGGGGAGCTGTTTTTT. It yields the protein CASSSRAGPGTGELFF.

There are a few counts of this clonotype. The rearrangement joins TRBV6-2 or TRBV6-3 to TRBJ2-1, with 13 bases fitting TRBD2. Looked up from germline, CDR1 is MNHEY and CDR2 is SVGEGT. With V trimmed by 9 bases and J by 10 bases, 9 bases remained unmatched. This CDR3 region has 14 residues. CDR3 DNA sequence: TGTGCCAGTTTCACTAGCGGGGGGGCCGGCGAGCAGTTCTTC. Translating it yields CASFTSGGAGEQFF.

This clonotype was found a few times. The chain carries TRBV20-1 and TRBJ1-5; 7 nucleotides agree with TRBD1. Germline loops: CDR1 DFQATT, CDR2 SNEGSKA (reference sequence). The V and J ends lost 4 bases and 2 bases, in that order; junction bases with no gene match: 8. The CDR3 has 15 amino acids. The CDR3 DNA follows: TGCAGTGCTAAAATCAGGGGGTTGCGCAATCAGCCCCAGCATTTT. Protein sequence: CSAKIRGLRNQPQHF.

This chain links TRBV5-6 with TRBJ2-7; D unresolved. CDR3 size: 13 residues. Deletions cut 3 bases from V and 12 bases from J, with 19 bases between. Germline CDR1 reads SGHDT; CDR2 reads YYEEEE. CDR3 coding DNA: TGTGCCAGCAGCTACCCGCCCACCCCGGTCTTGTACTTC. Its protein product is CASSYPPTPVLYF.

This clonotype was recorded a few times. The chain uses TRBV15 and TRBJ1-3; possibly TRBD1 for D (5 bases). This CDR3 spans 15 amino acids. Per germline, CDR1 LNHNV and CDR2 YYDKDF (reference sequence). Trimming took off 6 bases at V and 0 bases at J, with 12 bases between the two ends. CDR3 sequence (DNA): TGTGCCACCAGATGGGACCCTAACTCTGGAAACACCATATATTTT. Translated, it gives CATRWDPNSGNTIYF.

The sample holds many counts of this clonotype. The CDR3 sequence: CASSVARGEYGYTF. CDR3 in DNA: TGTGCCAGCAGCGTAGCTAGGGGGGAGTATGGCTACACCTTC. The gene calls are TRBV9 and TRBJ1-2, with D perhaps matching TRBD1 (6 bases). This CDR3 is built from 14 residues. The V gene's germline CDR1 is SGDLS and CDR2 YYNGEE. V lost 0 bases and J lost 5, with 11 bases in between.

The genes are TRBV19 and TRBJ1-1, with D hard to call. The germline V and J ends were trimmed by 5 bases and 1 base, with 11 bases remaining between them. The germline CDR1 and CDR2 sequences are LNHDA and SQIVND (reference sequence). The CDR3 has 14 amino acids. Here the CDR3 reads CASSARRRNTEAFF. The CDR3 DNA reads as TGTGCCAGTAGTGCCCGACGGAGGAACACTGAAGCTTTCTTT.

In this sample, this clonotype turned up many times. The chain recombines TRBV6-2 or TRBV6-3 with TRBJ1-6; 9 nucleotides align to TRBD1. V shed 8 bases, J shed 7 bases, and the junction held 0 bases outside the gene matches. This CDR3 region has 12 residues. Germline CDR1 MNHEY, CDR2 SVGEGT. CDR3 sequence reads: CASGQGNSPLHF. The DNA for the CDR3 is TGTGCCAGCGGACAGGGGAATTCACCCCTCCACTTT.

This clonotype has ten or more counts. The CDR3 reads CASSRDRWGQFF. CDR3 nucleotide sequence: TGTGCCAGCAGCCGGGACAGGTGGGGGCAGTTCTTC. The chain links TRBV7-2 to TRBJ2-1, with 8 positions matching TRBD1. The J segment lost 12 bases and the V segment lost 5 bases, leaving 6 bases of the junction unmatched. The CDR3 length is 12 residues. The V gene's germline CDR1 is SGHTA and CDR2 FQGNSA.

The chain couples TRBV5-1 to TRBJ1-2; 8 nucleotides match TRBD1. CDR3 size: 15 residues. In germline, CDR1 is SGHRS, CDR2 YFSETQ. V dropped 4 bases and J dropped 0; count of bases not matched to a gene: 5. The CDR3 bases are TGCGCCAGCAGCGCAGGGACAGGACCTAACTATGGCTACACCTTC. Protein: CASSAGTGPNYGYTF.